The rows below give T cell receptor beta chains drawn from one sample of a study of monozygotic twins with inflammatory bowel disease. TCRdb reanalyzed the 5' RACE reads, giving one entry per CDR3 protein sequence and no DNA. The sample table includes around 230,000 distinct CDR3 sequences. The sequenced material came from blood. All receptors derive from a human donor with ulcerative colitis or Crohn's disease, or a healthy co-twin of an affected twin (not recorded which). The CDR3 runs from the conserved cysteine through the conserved F or W.

TRBJ1-2 | TRBV6-1 | CASRLPGQGGYGYTF
TRBJ1-1 | TRBV20-1 | CSAIKTGNHPEAFF
TRBJ2-7 | TRBV18 | CASAPGTGYSEQYF
TRBJ2-1 | TRBV12-3/TRBV12-4 | CASSLAPGQGSNEQFF
TRBJ1-3 | TRBV13 | CASSFSVFSGNTIYF
TRBJ1-4 | TRBV7-9 | CASSFEGGAGKLFF
TRBJ2-2 | TRBV3-1 | CASIPTENTGELFF
TRBJ2-5 | TRBV3-1 | CASSQERSGTSQETQYF
TRBJ1-1 | TRBV6-5 | CASSHSLTGGETEAFF
TRBJ2-1 | TRBV3-1 | CASSQWAGAGGSYNEQFF
TRBJ2-5 | TRBV7-8 | CASSMRGGYLQETQYF
TRBJ2-5 | TRBV15 | CASRTGGSGETQYF
TRBJ1-5 | TRBV24-1 | CATSDPDRYGPQHF
TRBJ2-7 | TRBV14 | CASSPYGGSYSYEQYF
TRBJ2-7 | TRBV7-7 | CAPVIRSPYEQYF
TRBJ2-3 | TRBV5-1 | CASRAIAGSTDTQYF
TRBJ2-2 | TRBV4-1 | CASSQVFTGGAGELFF
TRBJ2-2 | TRBV5-1 | CASSLGGLAPYTGELFF
TRBJ2-3 | TRBV5-1 | CASSLQDDTQYF
TRBJ2-7 | TRBV6-5 | CASSFAGATTYEQYF
TRBJ2-7 | TRBV12-3/TRBV12-4 | CASSLGRVRGEQYF
TRBJ2-7 | TRBV5-1 | CASSLGTNHEQYF
TRBJ2-3 | TRBV5-6 | CASSLGSRSTDTQYF
TRBJ2-1 | TRBV11-2 | CASSLALAGHYNEQFF
TRBJ2-2 | TRBV4-1 | CASSRPTRTGELFF
TRBJ2-7 | TRBV20-1 | CSANYPGPVRDEQYF
TRBJ2-2 | TRBV20-1 | CSASGGPGLNTGELFF
TRBJ2-7 | TRBV9 | CASSVDYRVGEQYF
TRBJ2-1 | TRBV5-5 | CASSLNRGGRDEQFF